This record looks at one T cell receptor beta chain sequence and its context. The antigen remains unidentified. TCRdb keeps only in-frame clones here, not all; method: immunoSEQ multiplex PCR. The sample includes under 45,000 clones, around 94% seen only once; the top ten take roughly 0.22%. These data come from a study of graft-versus-host responses after intestinal transplantation. Trimming at V came to 2 bases and at J to 5 bases, leaving 3 bases not matched to a gene. The CDR3 is made up of 15 amino acids. Germline CDR1 MNHEY, CDR2 SVGAGI. Study findings and constraints: Detection of GvH clones occurred in recipient marrow, and some had their first appearance in ileum or blood. Graft-donor T cell macrochimerism in patients accompanied high graft-versus-host to host-versus-graft clonal ratios in allografts.

The source was unstimulated CD4+ T cells sorted from spleen or lymph node cells, collected before transplant. The chain carries TRBV6-5 and TRBJ1-6; 7 bases map to TRBD1. The sequence was obtained from a human donor who was the organ donor for an intestinal transplant. The CDR3 bases are TGTGCCAGCAGTTACCTGGGACAGAATAATTCACCCCTCCACTTT. Protein: CASSYLGQNNSPLHF.